The present entry profiles one TCR beta chain with its context. The protocol was immunoSEQ multiplex PCR, while the TCRdb copy is restricted to in-frame clones and leaves out a portion. The sample consists of about 31,000 clones, 90% of them appearing once. This entry belongs to a study of T cell changes during pregnancy in multiple sclerosis. This CDR3 has 17 amino acids. With 1 base clipped from V and 5 bases from J, the junction kept 11 bases outside the gene matches. Germline loops: CDR1 LGHNT, CDR2 FRNRAP. The sequence came from a female donor with multiple sclerosis, enrolled in a pregnancy study. This specimen was CD8+ T cells from peripheral blood mononuclear cells, taken in the second trimester of pregnancy. This chain uses TRBV12-5 with TRBJ2-5; 9 bases align to TRBD1. The CDR3 region has the DNA TGTGCTAGTGGTTTGGCCCAGGGACAGGGTTTGGTCGAGACCCAGTACTTC. Amino acid sequence: CASGLAQGQGLVETQYF.